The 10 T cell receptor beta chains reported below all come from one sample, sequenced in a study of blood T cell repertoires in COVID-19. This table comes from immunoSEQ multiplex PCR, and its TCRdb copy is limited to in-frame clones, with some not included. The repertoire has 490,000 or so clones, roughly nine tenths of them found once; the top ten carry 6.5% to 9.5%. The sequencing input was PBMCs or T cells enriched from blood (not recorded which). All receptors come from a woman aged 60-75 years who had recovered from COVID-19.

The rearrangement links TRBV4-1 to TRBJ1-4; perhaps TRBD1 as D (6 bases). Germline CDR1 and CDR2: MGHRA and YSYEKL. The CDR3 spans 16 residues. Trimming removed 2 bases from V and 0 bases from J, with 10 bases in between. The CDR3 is CASSQRGGATNEKLFF. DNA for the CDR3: TGCGCCAGCAGCCAAAGGGGGGGAGCAACTAATGAAAAACTGTTTTTT.

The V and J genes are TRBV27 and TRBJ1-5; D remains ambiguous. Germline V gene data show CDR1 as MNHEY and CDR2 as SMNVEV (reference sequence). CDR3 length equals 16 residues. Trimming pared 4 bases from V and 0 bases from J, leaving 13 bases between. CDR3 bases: TGTGCCAGCAGTTCTTCCCAGGATCATAGCAATCAGCCCCAGCATTTT. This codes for CASSSSQDHSNQPQHF.

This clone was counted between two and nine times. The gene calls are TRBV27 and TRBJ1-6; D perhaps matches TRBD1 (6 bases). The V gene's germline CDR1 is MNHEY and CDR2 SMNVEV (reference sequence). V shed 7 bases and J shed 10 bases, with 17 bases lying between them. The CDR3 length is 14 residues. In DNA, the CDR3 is TGTGCCAGCACATGGGCGGGGGGCAACTCACCCCTCCACTTT. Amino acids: CASTWAGGNSPLHF.

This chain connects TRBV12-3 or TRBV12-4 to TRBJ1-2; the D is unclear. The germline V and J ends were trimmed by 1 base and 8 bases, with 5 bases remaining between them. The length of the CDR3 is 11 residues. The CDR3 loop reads CASSLGQGYTF. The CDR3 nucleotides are TGTGCCAGCAGTTTAGGGCAAGGCTACACCTTC.

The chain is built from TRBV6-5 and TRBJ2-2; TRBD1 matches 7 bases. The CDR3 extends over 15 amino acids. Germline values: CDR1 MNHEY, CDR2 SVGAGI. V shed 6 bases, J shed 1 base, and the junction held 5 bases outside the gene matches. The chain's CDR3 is CASSLRTGNTGELFF. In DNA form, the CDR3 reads TGTGCCAGCAGCCTTCGGACAGGGAACACCGGGGAGCTGTTTTTT.

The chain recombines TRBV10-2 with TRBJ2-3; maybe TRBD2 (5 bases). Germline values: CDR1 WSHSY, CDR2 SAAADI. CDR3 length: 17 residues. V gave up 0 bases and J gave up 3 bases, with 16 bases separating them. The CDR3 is CASSESRLAVGTDTQYF. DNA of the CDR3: TGCGCCAGCAGTGAGTCGAGGCTAGCCGTGGGTACAGATACGCAGTATTTT.

This CDR3 reads CASSWRDRPYEQYF. CDR3 DNA: TGTGCCAGCAGCTGGAGGGACAGACCTTACGAGCAGTACTTC. The rearrangement links TRBV11-3 to TRBJ2-7, with D perhaps TRBD1 (7 bases). Trimming took 4 bases from V and 4 from J, leaving 14 bases between them. CDR1 and CDR2 (germline): SGHNT, YENEEA. The CDR3 runs 14 residues. Full variable domain (remainder filled in from reference TRBV11-3 and TRBJ2-7): EAGVVQSPRYKIIEKKQPVAFWCNPISGHNTLYWYLQNLGQGPELLIRYENEEAVDDSQLPKDRFSAERLKGVDSTLKIQPAELGDSAVYLCASSWRDRPYEQYFGPGTRLTVT.

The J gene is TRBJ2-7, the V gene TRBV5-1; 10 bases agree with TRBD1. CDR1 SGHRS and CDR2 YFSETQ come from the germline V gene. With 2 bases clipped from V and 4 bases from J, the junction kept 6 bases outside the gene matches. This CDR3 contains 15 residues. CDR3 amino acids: CASSLDGTGVYEQYV. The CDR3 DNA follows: TGCGCCAGCAGCTTAGATGGGACAGGGGTGTACGAGCAGTACGTC.

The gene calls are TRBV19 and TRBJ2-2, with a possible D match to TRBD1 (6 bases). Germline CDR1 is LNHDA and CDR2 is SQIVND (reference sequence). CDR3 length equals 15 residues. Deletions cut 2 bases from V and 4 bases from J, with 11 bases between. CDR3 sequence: CASSISGVTTGELFF. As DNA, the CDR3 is TGTGCCAGTAGTATATCAGGGGTGACCACCGGGGAGCTGTTTTTT.

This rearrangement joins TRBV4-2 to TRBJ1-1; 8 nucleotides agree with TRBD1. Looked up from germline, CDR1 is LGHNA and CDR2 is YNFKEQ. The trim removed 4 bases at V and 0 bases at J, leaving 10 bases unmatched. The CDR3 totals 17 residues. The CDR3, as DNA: TGTGCCAGCAGCCCAGGGGCGGGACAGGAGCTGAACACTGAAGCTTTCTTT. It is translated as CASSPGAGQELNTEAFF.